Presented here are 30 T cell receptor beta chains from one specimen sequenced in a study of shared clonotypes between healthy human individuals. Sequencing used immunoSEQ multiplex PCR; TCRdb keeps in-frame clones, though not all of them. This repertoire shows some 680,000 clones, roughly 73% found once; its top ten account for around 1.8%. Sample: memory CD4+ T cells sorted from blood. Stated subset: CD45RA-negative fraction. These receptors were obtained from a woman aged 25 to 39 in good health.

This clone was seen more than once but under ten times. The chain is built from TRBV14 and TRBJ2-3; TRBD2 aligns across 7 bases. With V trimmed by 3 bases and J by 3 bases, 6 bases remained unmatched. CDR1 and CDR2 from the germline V gene are SGHDN and FVKESK. The CDR3 is 15 amino acids. The CDR3 DNA reads as TGTGCCAGCAGCCACGAAGGACTAGAAACAGATACGCAGTATTTT. Amino acids: CASSHEGLETDTQYF.

The chain joins TRBV30 to TRBJ1-5, with 7 bases matching TRBD1. Germline CDR1 and CDR2: GTSNPN and SVGIG (reference sequence). The length of the CDR3 is 15 residues. V dropped 2 bases and J dropped 6; count of bases not matched to a gene: 10. Here the CDR3 reads CAWSKGAGIVQPQHF. The CDR3 DNA follows: TGTGCCTGGAGTAAGGGGGCAGGGATAGTTCAGCCCCAGCATTTT.

This clone was counted a few times. V usage is TRBV16 and J usage is TRBJ1-1; D unclear. The CDR3 runs to 15 residues. With 0 bases removed from V and 6 bases from J, the gap between germline ends came to 14 bases. Germline lookup yields CDR1 KGHSY and CDR2 FQNENV. CDR3 sequence: CASSQSLPSRSEAFF. In nucleotides, the CDR3 is TGTGCCAGCAGCCAATCCCTGCCCAGTCGCTCTGAAGCTTTCTTT. The full variable domain, in which reference TRBV16 and TRBJ1-1 provide the parts outside the CDR3, is GEEVAQTPKHLVRGEGQKAKLYCAPIKGHSYVFWYQQVLKNEFKFLISFQNENVFDETGMPKERFSAKCLPNSPCSLEIQATKLEDSAVYFCASSQSLPSRSEAFFGQGTRLTVV.

On this clone itself: The DNA is left out, because the CDR3 cannot be placed on it with certainty; the CDR3 is given as TCRdb lists it. The J gene is TRBJ2-2, the V gene TRBV21-1. TRBV21-1 is a listed pseudogene. The CDR3 is 19 residues long, ends included. The CDR3 loop reads CASSKEKGVGPGATGELFF.

The chain has TRBV4-1 and TRBJ1-3; D gene ambiguous. Trimming stripped 0 bases from V and 3 bases from J, with 15 bases between. Looked up from germline, CDR1 is MGHRA and CDR2 is YSYEKL. This CDR3 has 17 amino acids. The CDR3 loop reads CASSQDLQATGGNTIYF. As DNA, the CDR3 is TGCGCCAGCAGCCAAGATCTCCAGGCTACCGGTGGAAACACCATATATTTT.

V is TRBV19 and J is TRBJ2-7; no clear D gene. CDR1 and CDR2 from the germline V gene are LNHDA and SQIVND (reference sequence). Trimming took 9 bases from V and 2 from J, leaving 17 bases between them. The CDR3 consists of 14 residues. CDR3 residues: CASTGRNLPYEQYF. In DNA form, the CDR3 reads TGTGCCAGCACCGGACGGAATCTACCCTACGAGCAGTACTTC.

V gene TRBV5-6 combines with J gene TRBJ1-2; no reliable D call. Germline V CDR1 and CDR2: SGHDT, YYEEEE. V lost 5 bases and J 8 bases, leaving 16 bases between the germline ends. CDR3 length: 13 amino acids. CDR3 nucleotide sequence: TGTGCCAGCAGTCCTGGGGAGGCGAGGGGCTACACCTTC. Translation: CASSPGEARGYTF.

The chain carries TRBV19 and TRBJ2-1; 12 bases match TRBD2. With 2 bases clipped from V and 5 bases from J, the junction kept 4 bases outside the gene matches. The CDR3 is 16 amino acids. CDR1 is LNHDA, CDR2 SQIVND, per germline (reference sequence). For the CDR3, the DNA is TGTGCCAGTAGTATATATACTAGCGGGAGGAACAATGAGCAGTTCTTC. Translation gives CASSIYTSGRNNEQFF.

The J gene is TRBJ2-5, the V gene TRBV27; D gene unclear. This CDR3 is 14 amino acids long. The V and J ends lost 3 bases and 4 bases respectively, with 12 bases between them. Germline values: CDR1 MNHEY, CDR2 SMNVEV (reference sequence). CDR3 in DNA: TGTGCCAGCAGTTTTTCCCTGTTGGGAGAGACCCAGTACTTC. Translation: CASSFSLLGETQYF.

The J gene is TRBJ2-7, the V gene TRBV18; D gene ambiguous. This CDR3 is 17 amino acids long. Germline CDR1 is KGHSH and CDR2 is LQKENI. Trimming pared 0 bases from V and 5 bases from J, leaving 20 bases between. CDR3 in amino acids: CASSPPSLRLRPDEQYF. DNA for the CDR3: TGTGCCAGCTCACCACCATCCCTCAGACTGCGCCCCGACGAGCAGTACTTC.

This sequence joins TRBV6-5 and TRBJ1-1; 7 positions agree with TRBD1. V lost 6 bases to trimming and J lost 7 bases; unmatched junction nucleotides: 11. The CDR3 length is 14 residues. Germline V CDR1 and CDR2: MNHEY, SVGAGI. The CDR3 loop reads CASSRQGLWGEAFF. CDR3 nucleotides: TGTGCCAGCAGCAGACAGGGCCTATGGGGTGAAGCTTTCTTT.

This chain uses TRBV11-2 with TRBJ2-7; unclear D gene. CDR1 SGHAT and CDR2 FQNNGV come from the germline V gene. The CDR3 totals 15 residues. The V end lost 1 base, the J end lost 5 bases, and 15 bases lay between the germline ends. The CDR3 DNA is TGTGCCAGCAGCTTAGTTGGGCACCCAAGGAACGAGCAGTACTTC. It encodes CASSLVGHPRNEQYF.

This clone turned up a few times. The chain has TRBV7-8 and TRBJ1-1; no firm D call. The germline CDR1 and CDR2 sequences are SGHVS and FQNEAQ. The CDR3 is made up of 13 amino acids. Trimming took off 5 bases at V and 0 bases at J, with 7 bases between the two ends. The CDR3 DNA is TGTGCCAGCAGCCATTACATGAACACTGAAGCTTTCTTT. This encodes CASSHYMNTEAFF.

The chain combines TRBV27 with TRBJ1-5, with D possibly TRBD1 on 5 matching bases. CDR3 length: 14 amino acids. Trimming removed 6 bases from V and 0 bases from J, with 9 bases in between. The germline V gene encodes CDR1 MNHEY and CDR2 SMNVEV (reference sequence). CDR3 sequence (DNA): TGTGCCAGCAGACAGGCGTATAGCAATCAGCCCCAGCATTTT. As protein: CASRQAYSNQPQHF.

In this sample, this clone turned up a few times. V and J are TRBV5-1 and TRBJ2-1; 8 bases line up with TRBD2. The J segment lost 8 bases and the V segment lost 3 bases, leaving 7 bases of the junction unmatched. The CDR3 is 14 residues long. The germline V gene has CDR1 SGHRS and CDR2 YFSETQ. The DNA for the CDR3 is TGCGCCAGCAGCTCGGGACTAGATTCCGATGAGCAGTTCTTC. Amino acids: CASSSGLDSDEQFF.

The J gene is TRBJ2-7, the V gene TRBV5-3, with unresolved D. TRBV5-3 is labeled an ORF, and its function is uncertain. The V end lost 0 bases, the J end lost 6 bases, and 10 bases lay between the germline ends. This CDR3 is 13 amino acids long. For the CDR3, the DNA is TGTGCCAGAAGCTTGGGAGAGGAGTCCGAGCAGTACTTC. This codes for CARSLGEESEQYF.

This clone was detected once. This chain uses TRBV5-1 with TRBJ2-5; D is possibly TRBD2 (6 bases). Trimming left V 0 bases short and J 5 bases short, with 17 bases between. From germline, CDR1 is SGHRS and CDR2 YFSETQ. The CDR3 spans 16 residues. This CDR3 is CASSLGWEARRETQYF. CDR3 nucleotides: TGCGCCAGCAGCTTGGGGTGGGAGGCCCGCCGGGAGACCCAGTACTTC.

This clone has just a few counts. This sequence joins TRBV10-2 and TRBJ1-4, with 7 bases identical to TRBD1. The V segment lost 8 bases and the J segment 7 bases; nucleotides outside the gene matches: 7. Germline V gene sequence: CDR1 WSHSY, CDR2 SAAADI. This CDR3 has 13 amino acids. The CDR3: CASAPRTGEKLFF. CDR3 nucleotide sequence: TGCGCCAGCGCCCCCCGGACAGGTGAAAAACTGTTTTTT.

The V gene is TRBV28, the J gene TRBJ1-5, with a possible D match to TRBD1 (6 bases). CDR1 and CDR2 from the germline V gene are MDHEN and SYDVKM. This CDR3 has 16 amino acids. Deletions cut 1 base from V and 6 bases from J, with 16 bases between. This chain's CDR3 is CASSLLGGRVGQPQHF. The CDR3 region has the DNA TGTGCCAGCAGTTTATTAGGGGGACGGGTGGGTCAGCCCCAGCATTTT.

This clone was counted between two and nine times. This chain connects TRBV25-1 to TRBJ2-7; D gene unclear. The V end was cut by 4 bases, the J end by 3 bases, with 10 bases between. The CDR3 is made up of 13 amino acids. Per the germline V gene, CDR1 is MGHDK and CDR2 is SYGVNS. CDR3 DNA sequence: TGTGCCAGCAGTGGGCACACCCACTACGAGCAGTACTTC. It encodes CASSGHTHYEQYF.

The V gene is TRBV7-6, the J gene TRBJ2-1, with 12 bases lining up with TRBD2. Germline trimming cut 1 base from V and 6 bases from J; bases unmatched to any gene: 4. CDR3 size: 16 residues. The germline CDR1 and CDR2 sequences are SGHVS and FNYEAQ. CDR3 DNA sequence: TGTGCCAGCAGCTTAGAAGGGACTAGCGGGCTCAATGAGCAGTTCTTC. Translation: CASSLEGTSGLNEQFF.

The V and J genes are TRBV19 and TRBJ1-4, with no clear D. V was shortened by 5 bases and J by 6 bases, with 4 bases between the two germline ends. Germline V lookup: CDR1 LNHDA, CDR2 SQIVND (reference sequence). The CDR3 has 11 amino acids. CDR3 in amino acids: CASSLYEKLFF. The CDR3 region has the DNA TGTGCCAGTAGTTTGTATGAAAAACTGTTTTTT.

Only a few counts were recorded for this clone. CDR3 in DNA: TGTGCCAGTAGTAGAGGACTGACAGATACGCAGTATTTT. It encodes CASSRGLTDTQYF. The V and J genes are TRBV19 and TRBJ2-3, with D tentatively TRBD2 (5 bases). V lost 4 bases and J lost 3, with 8 bases in between. The CDR3 sequence is 13 residues long. Germline V lookup: CDR1 LNHDA, CDR2 SQIVND (reference sequence).

The chain carries TRBV4-2 and TRBJ2-3; TRBD2 aligns across 13 bases. CDR3 length: 19 residues. V lost 3 bases and J lost 4; bases outside the gene matches: 13. Germline CDR1 is LGHNA and CDR2 is YNFKEQ. CDR3 in DNA: TGTGCCAGCAGCCAGGCAGGACTAGCGGGAGATGGGGGCGCAGATACGCAGTATTTT. Amino acid sequence: CASSQAGLAGDGGADTQYF.

The CDR3 bases are TGTGCCAGCAGCCCTACTAGCGGGTTTAACAATGAGCAGTTCTTC. Translated, it gives CASSPTSGFNNEQFF. The rearrangement uses TRBV6-5 and TRBJ2-1; TRBD2 matches at 9 bases. The CDR3 sequence is 15 residues long. From germline, CDR1 is MNHEY and CDR2 SVGAGI. V shed 6 bases and J 5 bases; nucleotides not matched to a gene: 8.

The rearrangement uses TRBV19 and TRBJ2-6; no reliable D call. Trimming left V 4 bases short and J 2 bases short, with 3 bases between. Germline CDR1 LNHDA, CDR2 SQIVND (reference sequence). This CDR3 is 13 amino acids long. CDR3 sequence: CASSKTGANVLTF. The CDR3 bases are TGTGCCAGTAGTAAAACTGGGGCCAACGTCCTGACTTTC. Full variable domain (remainder filled in from reference TRBV19 and TRBJ2-6): DGGITQSPKYLFRKEGQNVTLSCEQNLNHDAMYWYRQDPGQGLRLIYYSQIVNDFQKGDIAEGYSVSREKKESFPLTVTSAQKNPTAFYLCASSKTGANVLTFGAGSRLTVL.

V usage is TRBV14 and J usage is TRBJ1-1, with 9 bases fitting TRBD1. Germline V gives CDR1 SGHDN, CDR2 FVKESK. The CDR3 is made up of 16 amino acids. Trimming at V came to 4 bases and at J to 4 bases, leaving 10 bases not matched to a gene. The CDR3 nucleotides are TGTGCCAGCAGCCCTCGGACAGGGGCGGTGTTCACTGAAGCTTTCTTT. The encoded protein is CASSPRTGAVFTEAFF.

Of note for this clone: Other DNA sequences within the sample encode an identical CDR3. J is TRBJ2-1 and V is TRBV5-1; D possibly corresponds to TRBD2 (5 bases). CDR3 length: 15 amino acids. Trimming shortened V by 4 bases and J by 0 bases, and 11 bases separated the two germline ends. Germline CDR1 and CDR2: SGHRS and YFSETQ. CDR3 amino acids: CASSAASGSYNEQFF. The CDR3, as DNA: TGCGCCAGCAGCGCCGCGAGCGGCTCCTACAATGAGCAGTTCTTC.

J is TRBJ2-2 and V is TRBV28; D possibly corresponds to TRBD1 (6 bases). Looked up from germline, CDR1 is MDHEN and CDR2 is SYDVKM. This CDR3 is 18 amino acids long. The germline V and J ends were trimmed by 10 bases and 6 bases, with 30 bases remaining between them. The CDR3 DNA reads TGTGCCACCAACGGGGCAGGGGTAGGAAATAGCGATGCCGGGGAGCTGTTTTTT. Translation gives CATNGAGVGNSDAGELFF.

The V gene is TRBV7-9, the J gene TRBJ2-7, with unresolved D. V was trimmed by 1 base and J by 0 bases, leaving 7 bases between them. The CDR3 has 14 amino acids. Germline CDR1 SEHNR, CDR2 FQNEAQ (reference sequence). For the CDR3, the DNA is TGTGCCAGCAGCTTAGAAAGCGCCTCCTACGAGCAGTACTTC. This codes for CASSLESASYEQYF.